The present entry profiles one TCR beta chain with its context. As yet, its antigen is unknown. This sample was included in a study of CD8 T cell repertoires and HIV-1 epitope variants. The wider study: Twenty-five autologous and known Gag and Nef epitope variant peptides each stimulated T cells separately. Tested: three Gag epitope families, Nef HW9 and YT9.

There are 15 residues in the CDR3. The trim removed 1 base at V and 5 bases at J, leaving 1 base unmatched. Germline V lookup: CDR1 LNHDA, CDR2 SQIVND (reference sequence). Here immunoSEQ multiplex PCR was the method, and the copy in TCRdb shows in-frame clones only, minus some. The data show some 5,600 clones, with over 50% seen just once and 45% held by the top ten. Findings of the study overall: Most of the nine antigen-specific clonotypes appeared cross-reactive to autologous or escape variants.

V gene TRBV19 combines with J gene TRBJ2-1, with 11 bases lining up with TRBD2. Sequenced input: cultured CD8+ T cells derived from PBMCs. The sequence was collected from a male donor with HIV. The CDR3 coding sequence is TGTGCCAGTAGTATAGTACTAGCGGGGGACAATGAGCAGTTCTTC. Protein: CASSIVLAGDNEQFF.